Sequencing of this T cell receptor beta chain was carried out in a study of blood T cells in healthy people across ages. Overall study results and limits: Investigators viewed diversity estimates from one million T cells as underestimates, the study reported.

This clonotype was counted only a few times. Its antigen is currently unknown. With a J-beta primer mix and a sample-barcoded 5' primer, a second PCR ran roughly 7 to 11 cycles. Via MiXCR, TCRdb re-called the 5' RACE reads, giving one row per CDR3 protein. The table lists 500,000 to 650,000 distinct CDR3 sequences, around 27% of them singletons. The germline gives CDR1 SGHRS, CDR2 YFSETQ. V lost 3 bases and J lost 6; bases outside the gene matches: 3. CDR3 length equals 14 residues. The same data also went into a second study, on T cells of mothers and their children. As that study records: Among related mother-child pairs, overlap was slightly higher than in unrelated pairs, though not significantly.

Sequencing was done on a sample of blood. The chain is built from TRBV5-1 and TRBJ2-1; 10 bases fit TRBD2. The clonotype was recovered from a boy aged 2 to 10 in good health. This CDR3 reads CASSYSGGANEQFF. The DNA for the CDR3 is TGCGCCAGCAGCTACAGCGGGGGGGCCAATGAGCAGTTCTTC.